The 31 T cell receptor beta chains reported below all come from one sample, sequenced in a study of radiotherapy plus CTLA-4 blockade in lung cancer. Repertoires were generated with immunoSEQ multiplex PCR, while TCRdb's copy carries only in-frame clones and drops some. This sample carries 56,000 or so clones, approximately 80% of them seen once, and the ten largest clones take around a sixth. Material: peripheral blood, obtained from a patient treated with radiotherapy plus ipilimumab. These TCRs come from a human donor with non-small cell lung cancer who had a complete response to radiotherapy plus ipilimumab.

In this sample, this clone turned up once. This CDR3 reads CASSLRGTQYF. In nucleotides, the CDR3 is TGTGCCAGCAGCCTGCGGGGGACCCAGTACTTC. The chain links TRBV5-6 to TRBJ2-5; possibly TRBD2 for D (6 bases). V shed 4 bases and J shed 7 bases, with 8 bases lying between them. The germline V gene encodes CDR1 SGHDT and CDR2 YYEEEE. This CDR3 contains 11 residues.

This chain links TRBV10-3 with TRBJ2-2; no reliable D call. Trimming removed 3 bases at V and 6 bases at J, with 8 bases between. CDR3 length: 13 amino acids. The germline V gene encodes CDR1 ENHRY and CDR2 SYGVKD. The CDR3 is CAISDRSPGELFF. CDR3 nucleotide sequence: TGTGCCATCAGTGATCGGAGCCCCGGGGAGCTGTTTTTT.

This sequence joins TRBV6-5 and TRBJ2-3; D may be TRBD2 (7 bases). The CDR3 loop spans 15 amino acids. V dropped 5 bases and J dropped 7 bases, with 19 bases sitting between them. CDR1 and CDR2 from the germline V gene are MNHEY and SVGAGI. The CDR3 coding sequence is TGTGCCAGCAGTCCTCCCGAGGGGGGGCGGAATACGCAGTATTTT. Translated, it gives CASSPPEGGRNTQYF.

V is TRBV5-6 and J is TRBJ2-2; 7 bases are a match to TRBD1. Losses at the gene ends were 4 bases for V and 1 base for J; bases not matched to a gene: 4. CDR1 is SGHDT and CDR2 is YYEEEE in the germline V gene. The CDR3 consists of 15 residues. The CDR3 is CASSRRTGNTGELFF. The CDR3 DNA sequence: TGTGCCAGCAGCCGGAGGACAGGGAACACCGGGGAGCTGTTTTTT.

This clone has only one observation. The chain is built from TRBV18 and TRBJ1-5; TRBD1 might be the D (6 bases). V was shortened by 4 bases and J by 5 bases, with 12 bases between the two germline ends. The CDR3 sequence is 14 residues long. CDR1 is KGHSH and CDR2 is LQKENI in the germline V gene. The DNA of the CDR3 is TGTGCCAGCTCACTACAGGGTTTTGATCAGCCCCAGCATTTT. As protein: CASSLQGFDQPQHF.

This chain links TRBV5-6 with TRBJ2-1, with TRBD2 matching 12 bases. The germline gives CDR1 SGHDT, CDR2 YYEEEE. This CDR3 has 16 amino acids. The V segment lost 3 bases and the J segment 0 bases; nucleotides outside the gene matches: 1. Here the CDR3 DNA reads TGTGCCAGCAGCTGGACTAGCGGGGCCTCCTACAATGAGCAGTTCTTC. This encodes CASSWTSGASYNEQFF.

The chain combines TRBV6-5 with TRBJ1-3; TRBD1 agrees at 11 bases. Germline-derived CDR1 and CDR2 are MNHEY and SVGAGI. CDR3 length: 16 amino acids. The V segment lost 1 base and the J segment 4 bases; nucleotides outside the gene matches: 3. CDR3 sequence reads: CASSYYGQGAGNTIYF. In DNA, the CDR3 is TGTGCCAGCAGTTACTATGGACAGGGGGCAGGAAACACCATATATTTT.

This clone was seen once. The V gene is TRBV6-6, the J gene TRBJ2-1, with D possibly matching TRBD1 (5 bases). The V end lost 8 bases, the J end lost 8 bases, and 22 bases lay between the germline ends. The CDR3 runs to 15 residues. In germline, CDR1 is MNHNY, CDR2 SVGAGI (reference sequence). CDR3 DNA: TGTGCCAGCTCCCCAGTCGGCGGAAGGGGCCATGAGCAGTTCTTC. Translated, it gives CASSPVGGRGHEQFF.

The V and J genes are TRBV27 and TRBJ1-2; D uncertain. Deletions cut 7 bases from V and 5 bases from J, with 17 bases between. Germline V lookup: CDR1 MNHEY, CDR2 SMNVEV (reference sequence). The CDR3 loop spans 14 amino acids. CDR3 in DNA: TGTGCCAGCACTAAGGTCGGCCAGAGGTATGGCTACACCTTC. It yields the protein CASTKVGQRYGYTF.

At least ten counts were recorded for this clone. This chain connects TRBV6-6 to TRBJ1-4; D is unresolved. V lost 7 bases and J lost 8, with 20 bases in between. This CDR3 is built from 15 residues. Germline V gene lookup returns CDR1 MNHNY and CDR2 SVGAGI (reference sequence). The CDR3 DNA is TGTGCCAGCACCAGGAGCCCACGGGGAGACGAAAAACTGTTTTTT. Translation gives CASTRSPRGDEKLFF.

The chain couples TRBV5-4 to TRBJ2-3, with a tentative D call TRBD1 (5 bases). The germline V gene encodes CDR1 SGHNT and CDR2 YYREEE (reference sequence). There are 15 residues in the CDR3. V was clipped by 4 bases and J by 4 bases, with 16 bases between them. The CDR3: CASSHPQGIADTQYF. DNA of the CDR3: TGTGCCAGCAGCCACCCGCAGGGAATAGCAGATACGCAGTATTTT.

The chain carries TRBV5-5 and TRBJ1-2, with TRBD1 matching over 11 bases. Germline loops: CDR1 SGHKS, CDR2 YYEKEE (reference sequence). CDR3 length equals 15 residues. V lost 4 bases, J lost 3 bases, and 5 bases stayed unmatched. For the CDR3, the DNA is TGTGCCAGCAGCCGAGGACAGGGGGCAGACTATGGCTACACCTTC. Protein sequence: CASSRGQGADYGYTF.

This clone turned up a few times. The chain couples TRBV4-1 to TRBJ1-1; D is undetermined. This CDR3 region has 15 residues. Between the trimmed V and J ends, which lost 1 base and 2 bases, there was a span of 11 bases. Germline CDR1 MGHRA, CDR2 YSYEKL. The CDR3 sequence is CASSQAGGYNTEAFF. The CDR3 bases are TGCGCCAGCAGCCAAGCGGGAGGGTACAACACTGAAGCTTTCTTT.

This chain's CDR3 is CASSLDRINEKLFF. The CDR3 DNA reads TGTGCCAGCAGCCTGGACAGAATTAATGAAAAACTGTTTTTT. The chain joins TRBV27 to TRBJ1-4; weak D call: TRBD1 (6 bases). The CDR3 is 14 amino acids. V was trimmed by 6 bases and J by 4 bases, leaving 12 bases between them. Germline V gene sequence: CDR1 MNHEY, CDR2 SMNVEV (reference sequence).

The chain joins TRBV12-5 to TRBJ1-5, with 8 bases aligning to TRBD1. Per the germline V gene, CDR1 is LGHNT and CDR2 is FRNRAP. Trimming removed 2 bases from V and 6 bases from J; junction bases left unmatched: 6. The CDR3 length is 15 residues. The CDR3 spells CASGLTQGAIQPQHF. For the CDR3, the DNA is TGTGCTAGTGGTTTGACTCAGGGGGCTATTCAGCCCCAGCATTTT.

This sequence joins TRBV5-8 and TRBJ1-3; D ambiguous. In germline, CDR1 is SGHTS, CDR2 YDEGEE. This CDR3 has 16 amino acids. V was shortened by 4 bases and J by 1 base, with 15 bases between the two germline ends. The CDR3 DNA reads TGTGCCAGCAGCCCAGGAAAGTGGGTATCTGGAAACACCATATATTTT. It encodes CASSPGKWVSGNTIYF. Full variable domain (rest looked up from reference TRBV5-8 and TRBJ1-3): EAGVTQSPTHLIKTRGQQATLRCSPISGHTSVYWYQQALGLGLQFLLWYDEGEERNRGNFPPRFSGRQFPNYSSELNVNALELEDSALYLCASSPGKWVSGNTIYFGEGSWLTVV.

This clone has a single count. CDR3 sequence: CSGTIGGSGYTF. CDR3 coding DNA: TGCAGCGGGACGATCGGGGGGAGCGGCTACACCTTC. The rearrangement links TRBV29-1 to TRBJ1-2; D is perhaps TRBD1 (5 bases). V gave up 7 bases and J gave up 8 bases, with 17 bases separating them. The CDR3 extends over 12 amino acids. From germline, CDR1 is SQVTM and CDR2 ANQGSEA.

V usage is TRBV18 and J usage is TRBJ2-2, with D tentatively TRBD1 (6 bases). Germline assignment: CDR1 KGHSH and CDR2 LQKENI. This CDR3 contains 14 residues. Trimming removed 4 bases at V and 4 bases at J, with 10 bases between. Here the CDR3 DNA reads TGTGCCAGCTCACGTCAGGACAGCACCGGGGAGCTGTTTTTT. Encoded protein: CASSRQDSTGELFF. The full variable domain, in which reference TRBV18 and TRBJ2-2 provide the parts outside the CDR3, is NAGVMQNPRHLVRRRGQEARLRCSPMKGHSHVYWYRQLPEEGLKFMVYLQKENIIDESGMPKERFSAEFPKEGPSILRIQQVVRGDSAAYFCASSRQDSTGELFFGEGSRLTVL.

The chain is built from TRBV27 and TRBJ2-7; 9 positions match TRBD1. The germline V gene encodes CDR1 MNHEY and CDR2 SMNVEV (reference sequence). The junction had 3 bases not matched to a gene; V was cut back by 5 bases and J by 1 base. The CDR3 runs 14 residues. CDR3 nucleotides: TGTGCCAGCAGTATCGACAGGGGGTCCTACGAGCAGTACTTC. This gives the protein CASSIDRGSYEQYF.

The chain employs TRBV7-2 and TRBJ2-7; maybe TRBD1 (6 bases). Trimming pared 1 base from V and 3 bases from J, leaving 19 bases between. Germline loops: CDR1 SGHTA, CDR2 FQGNSA. The CDR3 totals 17 residues. This chain's CDR3 is CASSLVVGPGENYEQYV. In DNA, the CDR3 is TGTGCCAGCAGCTTAGTAGTTGGGCCAGGGGAAAACTACGAGCAGTACGTC.

This chain joins TRBV27 and TRBJ1-3, with a weak D call TRBD1 (6 bases). This CDR3 region has 13 residues. Trimming removed 6 bases from V and 4 bases from J, with 10 bases in between. Germline-derived CDR1 and CDR2 are MNHEY and SMNVEV (reference sequence). The CDR3 sequence is CASRGTGGNTIYF. In nucleotides, the CDR3 is TGTGCCAGCAGAGGAACAGGGGGAAACACCATATATTTT.

The rearrangement uses TRBV7-9 and TRBJ1-1; 9 bases align to TRBD1. J lost 6 bases, V lost 6 bases, and 17 bases had no gene match. CDR3 length equals 17 residues. Germline V gene sequence: CDR1 SEHNR, CDR2 FQNEAQ (reference sequence). This chain's CDR3 is CASSSLTGGTYASEAFF. As DNA, the CDR3 is TGTGCCAGCAGTTCTCTAACAGGGGGCACCTACGCCTCTGAAGCTTTCTTT.

This rearrangement joins TRBV18 to TRBJ2-7, with TRBD2 matching 7 bases. This CDR3 comprises 15 residues. The ends lost 3 bases at V and 5 bases at J; junction bases unmatched: 10. CDR1 KGHSH and CDR2 LQKENI come from the germline V gene. DNA of the CDR3: TGTGCCAGCTCACCTTTCCTAGGGGAGGGTCACGAGCAGTACGTC. Translating gives CASSPFLGEGHEQYV.

The chain carries TRBV6-1 and TRBJ1-5; D might be TRBD1 (6 bases). The CDR3 totals 13 residues. CDR1 is MNHNS, CDR2 SASEGT, per germline. Trimming pared 8 bases from V and 5 bases from J, leaving 13 bases between. CDR3 in amino acids: CASETGRDQPQHF. DNA of the CDR3: TGTGCCAGCGAAACAGGGAGGGATCAGCCCCAGCATTTT.

This sequence joins TRBV6-1 and TRBJ1-2; 7 bases match TRBD1. With V trimmed by 4 bases and J by 1 base, 12 bases remained unmatched. The V gene's germline CDR1 is MNHNS and CDR2 SASEGT. The CDR3 consists of 17 residues. The CDR3 protein is CASSVGRTGALNYGYTF. CDR3 bases: TGTGCCAGCAGTGTGGGGCGAACAGGGGCCCTTAACTATGGCTACACCTTC.

The V call is TRBV7-9, the J call TRBJ1-4; 7 bases are a match to TRBD1. J lost 12 bases, V lost 2 bases, and 9 bases had no gene match. Germline CDR1 is SEHNR and CDR2 is FQNEAQ (reference sequence). The CDR3 consists of 14 residues. The CDR3 DNA reads TGTGCCAGCAGCTTACTCTCGGGACAGTCGGAACTGTTTTTT. It encodes CASSLLSGQSELFF. The whole variable domain, filled in from reference TRBV7-9 and TRBJ1-4, reads DTGVSQNPRHKITKRGQNVTFRCDPISEHNRLYWYRQTLGQGPEFLTYFQNEAQLEKSRLLSDRFSAERPKGSFSTLEIQRTEQGDSAMYLCASSLLSGQSELFFGSGTQLSVL.

There are a few counts of this clone. The chain employs TRBV28 and TRBJ1-5; 8 bases line up with TRBD1. Per the germline V gene, CDR1 is MDHEN and CDR2 is SYDVKM. V was clipped by 6 bases and J by 0 bases; unmatched bases: 7. The CDR3 sequence is 16 residues long. CDR3 residues: CASSLQGVFSNQPQHF. DNA for the CDR3: TGTGCCAGCAGCCTACAGGGGGTGTTTAGCAATCAGCCCCAGCATTTT. Supplemented by reference TRBV28 and TRBJ1-5, the full variable domain reads DVKVTQSSRYLVKRTGEKVFLECVQDMDHENMFWYRQDPGLGLRLIYFSYDVKMKEKGDIPEGYSVSREKKERFSLILESASTNQTSMYLCASSLQGVFSNQPQHFGDGTRLSIL.

The rearrangement links TRBV19 to TRBJ2-5; possible D gene TRBD2, 6 bases. V was shortened by 6 bases and J by 1 base, with 9 bases between the two germline ends. CDR3 size: 13 residues. Germline CDR1 is LNHDA and CDR2 is SQIVND (reference sequence). CDR3 in DNA: TGTGCCAGTAGGGGCGGGGCCCAAGAGACCCAGTACTTC. Translated, it gives CASRGGAQETQYF.

The chain carries TRBV7-2 and TRBJ1-1, with D uncertain. Trimming took off 3 bases at V and 4 bases at J, with 9 bases between the two ends. The CDR3 totals 13 residues. Germline V gives CDR1 SGHTA, CDR2 FQGNSA. The CDR3 DNA sequence: TGTGCCAGCAGCTTTAAACAGACCACTGAAGCTTTCTTT. It codes for CASSFKQTTEAFF.

This clone was observed a few times. This rearrangement joins TRBV9 to TRBJ2-7, with D tentatively TRBD2 (5 bases). Trimming took 3 bases from V and 5 from J, leaving 15 bases between them. From germline, CDR1 is SGDLS and CDR2 YYNGEE. There are 14 residues in the CDR3. The chain's CDR3 is CASSALERGDEQYF. CDR3 sequence (DNA): TGTGCCAGCAGCGCCCTGGAACGGGGAGACGAGCAGTACTTC. The full variable domain, rest sourced from reference TRBV9 and TRBJ2-7, is DSGVTQTPKHLITATGQRVTLRCSPRSGDLSVYWYQQSLDQGLQFLIQYYNGEERAKGNILERFSAQQFPDLHSELNLSSLELGDSALYFCASSALERGDEQYFGPGTRLTVT.

The V gene is TRBV7-9, the J gene TRBJ1-2; TRBD1 matches 12 bases. The V gene's germline CDR1 is SEHNR and CDR2 FQNEAQ (reference sequence). V was pared by 5 bases and J by 8 bases, with 12 bases of the junction left unmatched. The CDR3 contains 16 residues. The CDR3 protein is CASSPPPGQGAKGYTF. Here the CDR3 DNA reads TGTGCCAGCAGCCCGCCGCCGGGACAGGGGGCGAAAGGCTACACCTTC.